The 6 T cell receptor beta chains given below trace back to one sample, sequenced in a study of CD8 T cells in Susac syndrome. RNA, at roughly 0.5 to 1 ug, was reverse transcribed with random hexamers. Using its own MiXCR run on the immunoSEQ multiplex PCR reads, TCRdb lists one record per CDR3 protein. The repertoire has about 300,000 distinct CDR3 sequences, about 82% of them found once; the top ten carry 0.2% to 0.25%. Sequenced: CD8+ T cells from PBMCs. The receptor set was obtained from a human donor with multiple sclerosis.

The rearrangement links TRBV24-1 to TRBJ2-7; 9 bases match TRBD1. Germline V gene sequence: CDR1 KGHDR, CDR2 SFDVKD. The CDR3 extends over 14 amino acids. Trimming took 0 bases from V and 5 from J; bases not matched to a gene: 1. The CDR3 DNA reads as TGTGCCACCAGTGATTTGGGGACAGGGAACGAGCAGTACTTC. The encoded protein is CATSDLGTGNEQYF.

The chain joins TRBV24-1 to TRBJ1-3, with TRBD1 as a possible D gene (5 bases). The V end was cut by 3 bases, the J end by 0 bases, with 11 bases between. The CDR3 totals 16 residues. The germline V gene has CDR1 KGHDR and CDR2 SFDVKD. CDR3 loop: CATSDTTGGSGNTIYF. The CDR3 DNA sequence: TGTGCCACCAGTGATACCACCGGGGGCTCTGGAAACACCATATATTTT.

This chain links TRBV28 with TRBJ2-2, with a weak D call TRBD1 (6 bases). CDR3 size: 14 residues. V lost 4 bases and J lost 2, with 8 bases in between. Germline CDR1 and CDR2: MDHEN and SYDVKM. CDR3 nucleotide sequence: TGTGCCAGCAGTTCGGGACAAAACACCGGGGAGCTGTTTTTT. It translates to CASSSGQNTGELFF.

The gene calls are TRBV4-3 and TRBJ2-1; no reliable D call. With 0 bases removed from V and 7 bases from J, the gap between germline ends came to 10 bases. The germline CDR1 and CDR2 sequences are LGHNA and YSLEER. The CDR3 spans 14 residues. The CDR3 loop is CASSQEGRVNEQFF. In DNA form, the CDR3 reads TGCGCCAGCAGCCAAGAGGGAAGGGTGAATGAGCAGTTCTTC.

CDR3 sequence reads: CATSFPLAGGPKEQFF. The CDR3 region has the DNA TGTGCCACCTCCTTCCCCCTAGCGGGAGGGCCGAAGGAGCAGTTCTTC. The chain combines TRBV28 with TRBJ2-1; TRBD2 agrees at 12 bases. Per the germline V gene, CDR1 is MDHEN and CDR2 is SYDVKM. CDR3 length: 16 amino acids. After removal of 10 bases from V and 10 bases from J, the junction contained 17 bases not matched to a gene.

The chain combines TRBV12-3 or TRBV12-4 with TRBJ1-5; maybe TRBD1 (6 bases). This CDR3 comprises 15 residues. V was trimmed by 5 bases and J by 1 base, leaving 12 bases between them. The CDR3 sequence is CASSTVDRSNQPQHF. The CDR3 coding sequence is TGTGCCAGCAGTACCGTAGACAGGAGCAATCAGCCCCAGCATTTT.